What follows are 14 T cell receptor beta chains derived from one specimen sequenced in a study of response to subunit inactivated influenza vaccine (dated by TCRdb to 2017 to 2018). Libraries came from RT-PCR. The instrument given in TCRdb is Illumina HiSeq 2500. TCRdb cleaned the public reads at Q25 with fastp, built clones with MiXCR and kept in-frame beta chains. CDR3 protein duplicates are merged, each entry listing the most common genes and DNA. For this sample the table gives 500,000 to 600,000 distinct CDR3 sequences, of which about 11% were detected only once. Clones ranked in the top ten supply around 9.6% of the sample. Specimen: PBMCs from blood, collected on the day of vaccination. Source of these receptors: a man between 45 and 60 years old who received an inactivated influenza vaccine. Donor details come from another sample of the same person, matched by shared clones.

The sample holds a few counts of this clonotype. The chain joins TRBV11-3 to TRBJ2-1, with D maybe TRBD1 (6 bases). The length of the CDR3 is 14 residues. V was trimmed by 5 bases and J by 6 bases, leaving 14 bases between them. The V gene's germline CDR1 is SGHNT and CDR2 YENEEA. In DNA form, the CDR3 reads TGTGCCAGCAGCCAAACGGTAGGGGGCAATGAGCAGTTCTTC. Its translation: CASSQTVGGNEQFF.

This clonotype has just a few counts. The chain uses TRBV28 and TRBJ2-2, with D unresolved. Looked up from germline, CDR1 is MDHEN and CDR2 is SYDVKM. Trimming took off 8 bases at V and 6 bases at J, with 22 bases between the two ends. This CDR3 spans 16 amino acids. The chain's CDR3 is CASRDIRQRVAGELFF. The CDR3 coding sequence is TGTGCCAGCCGAGATATCAGACAAAGAGTCGCCGGGGAGCTGTTTTTT.

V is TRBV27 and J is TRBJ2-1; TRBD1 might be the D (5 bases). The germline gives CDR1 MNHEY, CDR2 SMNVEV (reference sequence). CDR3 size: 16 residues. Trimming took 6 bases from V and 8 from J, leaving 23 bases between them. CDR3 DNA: TGTGCCAGCAGCTTCCCTCCCGGACAAGGTGGTTATGAGCAGTTCTTC. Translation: CASSFPPGQGGYEQFF.

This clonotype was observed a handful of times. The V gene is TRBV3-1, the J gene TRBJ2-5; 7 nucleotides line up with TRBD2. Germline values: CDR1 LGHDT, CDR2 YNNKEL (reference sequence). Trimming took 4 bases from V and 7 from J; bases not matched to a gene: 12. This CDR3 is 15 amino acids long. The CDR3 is CASSPTSAGLATQYF. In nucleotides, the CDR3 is TGTGCCAGCAGCCCTACTAGCGCCGGTCTCGCGACCCAGTACTTC.

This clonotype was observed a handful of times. Here the CDR3 DNA reads TGTGCCAGCAGTCACGGCGACTTAGGGGGTGATACGCAGTATTTT. Translation: CASSHGDLGGDTQYF. The chain has TRBV6-5 and TRBJ2-3; tentatively, D is TRBD1 (6 bases). In germline, CDR1 is MNHEY, CDR2 SVGAGI. Trimming shortened V by 5 bases and J by 6 bases, and 18 bases separated the two germline ends. There are 15 residues in the CDR3.

CDR3 protein: CASSGTPAKNIQYF. CDR3 coding DNA: TGTGCCAGCAGCGGGACACCAGCCAAAAACATTCAGTACTTC. The gene calls are TRBV28 and TRBJ2-4, with TRBD1 as a possible D gene (6 bases). The V gene's germline CDR1 is MDHEN and CDR2 SYDVKM. This CDR3 is built from 14 residues. V was pared by 6 bases and J by 0 bases, with 9 bases between.

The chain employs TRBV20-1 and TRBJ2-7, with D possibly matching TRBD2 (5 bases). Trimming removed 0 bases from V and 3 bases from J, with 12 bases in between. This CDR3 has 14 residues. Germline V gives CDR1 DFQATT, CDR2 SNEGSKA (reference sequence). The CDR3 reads CSARDRNGNYEQYF. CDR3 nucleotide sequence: TGCAGTGCTAGAGATCGTAACGGGAACTACGAGCAGTACTTC.

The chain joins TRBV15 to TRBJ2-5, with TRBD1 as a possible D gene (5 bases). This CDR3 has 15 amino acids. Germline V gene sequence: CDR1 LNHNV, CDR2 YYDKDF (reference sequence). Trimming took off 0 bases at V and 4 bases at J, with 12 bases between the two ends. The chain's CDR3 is CATSRDRTRTETQYF. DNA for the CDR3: TGTGCCACCAGCAGAGATCGGACAAGGACAGAGACCCAGTACTTC.

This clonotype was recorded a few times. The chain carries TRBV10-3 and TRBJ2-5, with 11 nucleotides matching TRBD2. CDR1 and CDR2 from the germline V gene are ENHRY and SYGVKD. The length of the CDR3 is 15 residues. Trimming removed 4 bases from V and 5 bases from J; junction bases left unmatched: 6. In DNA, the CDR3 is TGTGCCATCAGTGCTTTAGCGGGGGGGCCCGAGACCCAGTACTTC. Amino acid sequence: CAISALAGGPETQYF.

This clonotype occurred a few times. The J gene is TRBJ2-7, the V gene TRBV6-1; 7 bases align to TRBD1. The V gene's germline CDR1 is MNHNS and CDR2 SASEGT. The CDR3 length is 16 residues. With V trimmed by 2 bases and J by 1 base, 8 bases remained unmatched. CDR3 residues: CASSEFGTVPSYEQYF. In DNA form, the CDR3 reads TGTGCCAGCAGTGAATTTGGGACAGTCCCATCCTACGAGCAGTACTTC.

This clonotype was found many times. In DNA, the CDR3 is TGTGCCAGCAGTTTAGGACCGGGGACAGGGAATGAGCAGTTCTTC. This codes for CASSLGPGTGNEQFF. The gene calls are TRBV12-3 or TRBV12-4 and TRBJ2-1; 9 nucleotides align to TRBD1. The J segment lost 7 bases and the V segment lost 1 base, leaving 5 bases of the junction unmatched. The CDR3 loop spans 15 amino acids.

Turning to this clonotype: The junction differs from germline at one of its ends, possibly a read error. DNA for the CDR3: TGTGCCATCAGCCTTGGTGTCGCAGATACGCAGTATTTT. This encodes CAISLGVADTQYF. V usage is TRBV14 and J usage is TRBJ2-3; D is uncertain. Germline lookup yields CDR1 SGHDN and CDR2 FVKESK. The CDR3 extends over 13 amino acids. The complete variable domain, with remaining parts taken from reference TRBV14 and TRBJ2-3, reads EAGVTQFPSHSVIEKGQTVTLRCDPISGHDNLYWYRRVMGKEIKFLLHFVKESKQDESGMPNNRFLAERTGGTYSTLKVQPAELEDSGVYFCAISLGVADTQYFGPGTRLTVL.

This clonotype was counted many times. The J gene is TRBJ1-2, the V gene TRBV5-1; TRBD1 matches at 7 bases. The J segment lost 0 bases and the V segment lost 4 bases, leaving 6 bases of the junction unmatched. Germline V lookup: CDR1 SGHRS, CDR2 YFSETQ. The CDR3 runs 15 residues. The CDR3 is CASSQGGTANYGYTF. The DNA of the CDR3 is TGCGCCAGCAGCCAGGGGGGGACGGCTAACTATGGCTACACCTTC.

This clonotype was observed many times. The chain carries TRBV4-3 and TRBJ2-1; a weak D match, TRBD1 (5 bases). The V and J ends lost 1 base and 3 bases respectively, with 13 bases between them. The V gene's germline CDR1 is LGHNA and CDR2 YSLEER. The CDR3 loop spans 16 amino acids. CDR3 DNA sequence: TGCGCCAGCAGCCAAGTAAGGGCACAGGACTACAATGAGCAGTTCTTC. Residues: CASSQVRAQDYNEQFF.